This TCR beta chain was recorded in a study of cytomegalovirus exposure and HLA in healthy donors. The length of the CDR3 is 16 residues. Per germline, CDR1 SGHKS and CDR2 YYEKEE (reference sequence). Trimming cost V 0 bases and J 3 bases; bases outside gene matches: 4. Though probably carrying unrecorded immune exposures, donors were nominally healthy at sampling. PCR was performed using 60 Vbeta and 13 Jbeta primers. The data were produced by immunoSEQ multiplex PCR, yet TCRdb's version contains in-frame clones alone and is incomplete. This sample has over 100,000 clones; over 60% occur once, and the top ten carry 5.8%. Study-level findings and limits: Other equally common chains were less clonally expanded than HLA-associated TCR beta chains, a later analysis showed.

As concerns this clone: The antigen is undetermined.

Material: PBMCs. This sequence joins TRBV5-5 and TRBJ2-3, with TRBD1 identical over 10 bases. This clonotype was obtained from a man aged 60 to 69 in good health and CMV-seropositive. The CDR3 loop reads CASSLGQGAGTDTQYF. The CDR3 coding sequence is TGTGCCAGCAGCTTGGGACAGGGGGCAGGAACAGATACGCAGTATTTT.